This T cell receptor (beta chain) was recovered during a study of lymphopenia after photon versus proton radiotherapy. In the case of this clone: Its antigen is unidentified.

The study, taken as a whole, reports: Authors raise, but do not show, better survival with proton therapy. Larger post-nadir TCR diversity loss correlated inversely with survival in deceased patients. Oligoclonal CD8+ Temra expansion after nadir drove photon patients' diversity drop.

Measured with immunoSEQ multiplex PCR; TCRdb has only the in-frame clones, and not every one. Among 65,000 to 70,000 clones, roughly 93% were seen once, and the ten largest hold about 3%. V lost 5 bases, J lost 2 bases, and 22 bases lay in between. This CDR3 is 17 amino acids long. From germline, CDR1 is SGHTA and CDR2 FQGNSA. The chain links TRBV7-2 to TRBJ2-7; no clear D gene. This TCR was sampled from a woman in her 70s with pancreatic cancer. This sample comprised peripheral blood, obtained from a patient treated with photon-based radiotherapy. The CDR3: CASSPSPSVTYPYEQYF. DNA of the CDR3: TGTGCCAGCAGCCCAAGCCCGAGCGTCACCTACCCCTACGAGCAGTACTTC.